These 30 T cell receptor beta chains came from one sample sequenced in a study of cytomegalovirus exposure and HLA in healthy donors. The PCR was carried out with 60 Vbeta primers and 13 Jbeta primers. Repertoires were generated with immunoSEQ multiplex PCR, while TCRdb's copy carries only in-frame clones and drops some. The top ten hold around 1.3% of the sample, which has 100,000 to 120,000 clones, nearly 80% seen once. Sequenced material: PBMCs. The receptor set was obtained from a woman in her 30s in good health and CMV-seronegative.

This chain uses TRBV4-3 with TRBJ1-3; a possible D gene is TRBD1 (6 bases). The CDR3 loop spans 17 amino acids. V dropped 0 bases and J dropped 0 bases, with 12 bases sitting between them. Germline V gene sequence: CDR1 LGHNA, CDR2 YSLEER. The chain's CDR3 is CASSQDQGKYSGNTIYF. The CDR3 DNA is TGCGCCAGCAGCCAAGATCAGGGGAAGTACTCTGGAAACACCATATATTTT.

The V and J genes are TRBV4-3 and TRBJ2-7, with TRBD1 as a possible D gene (6 bases). The germline V and J ends were trimmed by 4 bases and 1 base, with 11 bases remaining between them. Germline loops: CDR1 LGHNA, CDR2 YSLEER. The CDR3 runs 14 residues. CDR3: CASSLTGGSYEQYF. CDR3 in DNA: TGCGCCAGCAGCCTGACAGGAGGATCCTACGAGCAGTACTTC.

The gene calls are TRBV29-1 and TRBJ2-5; D not resolved. In germline, CDR1 is SQVTM, CDR2 ANQGSEA. The CDR3 runs to 13 residues. V lost 8 bases to trimming and J lost 4 bases, with 17 bases between them. Written as DNA, the CDR3 is TGCAGCCTTAGTGGAGAGGTAGGAGAGACCCAGTACTTC. It yields the protein CSLSGEVGETQYF.

The chain employs TRBV4-1 and TRBJ2-3; TRBD2 agrees at 12 bases. Trimming took 0 bases from V and 6 from J; bases not matched to a gene: 7. The CDR3 loop spans 17 amino acids. Germline loops: CDR1 MGHRA, CDR2 YSYEKL. The DNA of the CDR3 is TGCGCCAGCAGCCAAGAACGGCTAGCGGGGGGGCCGGATACGCAGTATTTT. It translates to CASSQERLAGGPDTQYF.

The rearrangement links TRBV7-3 to TRBJ1-2, with 7 bases matching TRBD1. This CDR3 contains 13 residues. V lost 0 bases to trimming and J lost 7 bases; unmatched junction nucleotides: 2. Germline CDR1 and CDR2: SGHTA and FQGTGA. The CDR3 DNA reads TGTGCCAGCAGCTTAACAGGGGGCCGTGGCTACACCTTC. It yields the protein CASSLTGGRGYTF.

V and J are TRBV18 and TRBJ2-1; 9 bases map to TRBD1. CDR1 KGHSH and CDR2 LQKENI come from the germline V gene. After removal of 4 bases from V and 7 bases from J, the junction contained 5 bases not matched to a gene. The CDR3 sequence is 14 residues long. The DNA of the CDR3 is TGTGCCAGCTCACTACAGGGGGCAGAGAATGAGCAGTTCTTC. Its translation is CASSLQGAENEQFF. Combining the CDR3 with reference TRBV18 and TRBJ2-1 gives the whole variable domain NAGVMQNPRHLVRRRGQEARLRCSPMKGHSHVYWYRQLPEEGLKFMVYLQKENIIDESGMPKERFSAEFPKEGPSILRIQQVVRGDSAAYFCASSLQGAENEQFFGPGTRLTVL.

The chain carries TRBV7-3 and TRBJ2-5, with a tentative D call TRBD1 (7 bases). CDR3 length equals 14 residues. CDR1 is SGHTA and CDR2 is FQGTGA in the germline V gene. V lost 4 bases to trimming and J lost 5 bases, with 14 bases between them. The CDR3 spells CASSSTGTGETQYF. Here the CDR3 DNA reads TGTGCCAGCAGCTCGACAGGGACTGGCGAGACCCAGTACTTC.

This sequence joins TRBV7-2 and TRBJ1-4; 10 bases are shared with TRBD1. The CDR3 is 13 amino acids. Germline values: CDR1 SGHTA, CDR2 FQGNSA. The V gene end was trimmed by 10 bases and the J gene end by 8 bases; junction bases not matched to a gene: 7. CDR3 sequence: CATAGTGDEKLFF. For the CDR3, the DNA is TGTGCCACCGCCGGGACAGGGGACGAAAAACTGTTTTTT.

J is TRBJ1-2 and V is TRBV7-2; 8 bases are a match to TRBD1. V shed 1 base and J 6 bases; nucleotides not matched to a gene: 7. Germline lookup yields CDR1 SGHTA and CDR2 FQGNSA. CDR3 size: 15 residues. The CDR3 spells CASSLDRGIRDGYTF. In DNA, the CDR3 is TGTGCCAGCAGCTTAGACAGGGGGATACGGGATGGCTACACCTTC. Full variable domain (outside the CDR3, taken from reference TRBV7-2 and TRBJ1-2): GAGVSQSPSNKVTEKGKDVELRCDPISGHTALYWYRQSLGQGLEFLIYFQGNSAPDKSGLPSDRFSAERTGGSVSTLTIQRTQQEDSAVYLCASSLDRGIRDGYTFGSGTRLTVV.

In its sample, this clone was seen a few times. CDR3: CASSWDRGNPNQPQHF. Here the CDR3 DNA reads TGTGCCAGCAGTTGGGACAGGGGGAACCCCAATCAGCCCCAGCATTTT. The V gene is TRBV28, the J gene TRBJ1-5; the match to TRBD1 covers 11 bases. Trimming at V came to 4 bases and at J to 3 bases, leaving 5 bases not matched to a gene. This CDR3 is built from 16 residues. Per germline, CDR1 MDHEN and CDR2 SYDVKM.

The chain employs TRBV29-1 and TRBJ2-2, with a possible D match to TRBD1 (7 bases). V dropped 7 bases and J dropped 5 bases, with 17 bases sitting between them. This CDR3 is built from 14 residues. Germline V lookup: CDR1 SQVTM, CDR2 ANQGSEA. In DNA form, the CDR3 reads TGCAGCGGAAAATCAGGGGGGCGGACCGGGGAGCTGTTTTTT. Protein sequence: CSGKSGGRTGELFF.

V gene TRBV11-2 combines with J gene TRBJ2-2; D is undetermined. Germline lookup yields CDR1 SGHAT and CDR2 FQNNGV. V lost 5 bases and J lost 1, with 11 bases in between. This CDR3 has 15 amino acids. CDR3 protein: CASSVLTVNTGELFF. CDR3 coding DNA: TGTGCCAGCAGCGTGTTAACAGTGAACACCGGGGAGCTGTTTTTT.

This chain joins TRBV20-1 and TRBJ1-3; D ambiguous. V lost 6 bases to trimming and J lost 2 bases, with 5 bases between them. This CDR3 has 11 amino acids. CDR1 DFQATT and CDR2 SNEGSKA come from the germline V gene (reference sequence). The CDR3 bases are TGCAGTGCCCCCGCTGGAAACACCATATATTTT. It encodes CSAPAGNTIYF.

V gene TRBV25-1 combines with J gene TRBJ2-5, with a possible D match to TRBD1 (5 bases). Germline CDR1 is MGHDK and CDR2 is SYGVNS. V was shortened by 3 bases and J by 5 bases, with 16 bases between the two germline ends. The CDR3 totals 15 residues. CDR3 sequence reads: CASSDQGLRRETQYF. CDR3 coding DNA: TGTGCCAGCAGTGATCAGGGCCTACGCCGGGAGACCCAGTACTTC.

V usage is TRBV13 and J usage is TRBJ2-5, with 7 nucleotides matching TRBD2. In germline, CDR1 is PRHDT, CDR2 FYEKMQ (reference sequence). With V trimmed by 7 bases and J by 7 bases, 12 bases remained unmatched. This CDR3 region has 14 residues. The CDR3 DNA reads TGTGCCAGCACCGATAGGGCACCGGGAGGGACCCAGTACTTC. This encodes CASTDRAPGGTQYF. Combining the CDR3 with reference TRBV13 and TRBJ2-5 gives the whole variable domain AAGVIQSPRHLIKEKRETATLKCYPIPRHDTVYWYQQGPGQDPQFLISFYEKMQSDKGSIPDRFSAQQFSDYHSELNMSSLELGDSALYFCASTDRAPGGTQYFGPGTRLLVL.

The V and J genes are TRBV7-2 and TRBJ1-4; D may be TRBD1 (5 bases). V lost 5 bases and J lost 3, with 13 bases in between. CDR1 SGHTA and CDR2 FQGNSA come from the germline V gene. This CDR3 is 15 amino acids long. CDR3 sequence: CASSISGSSNEKLFF. In nucleotides, the CDR3 is TGTGCCAGCAGCATTTCAGGGTCTTCTAATGAAAAACTGTTTTTT.

A few counts support this clone. J is TRBJ2-7 and V is TRBV25-1, with 8 bases that match TRBD1. The CDR3 length is 14 residues. Trimming removed 5 bases from V and 4 bases from J; junction bases left unmatched: 7. Germline V lookup: CDR1 MGHDK, CDR2 SYGVNS. CDR3 sequence (DNA): TGTGCCAGCAGTCTTACAGGGGGAGCGTACGAGCAGTACTTC. Its protein is CASSLTGGAYEQYF.

Notes on this clone: The same CDR3 arises from other DNA sequences in this sample as well. The V call is TRBV4-3, the J call TRBJ2-2; D may be TRBD2 (5 bases). CDR1 and CDR2 from the germline V gene are LGHNA and YSLEER. This CDR3 spans 15 amino acids. The germline V and J ends were trimmed by 0 bases and 7 bases, with 12 bases remaining between them. CDR3 sequence: CASSQEAALIGELFF. Written as DNA, the CDR3 is TGCGCCAGCAGCCAAGAAGCGGCTTTGATCGGGGAGCTGTTTTTT.

This chain links TRBV27 with TRBJ2-7; TRBD2 might be the D (6 bases). Per the germline V gene, CDR1 is MNHEY and CDR2 is SMNVEV (reference sequence). With 3 bases removed from V and 5 bases from J, the gap between germline ends came to 11 bases. CDR3 size: 13 residues. As DNA, the CDR3 is TGTGCCAGCAGTTTCGCAGGGACTGACGAGCAGTACTTC. This encodes CASSFAGTDEQYF.

The chain recombines TRBV28 with TRBJ2-7, with 7 bases matching TRBD1. The length of the CDR3 is 12 residues. J was trimmed by 3 bases and V by 8 bases; bases with no gene match: 4. CDR1 and CDR2 (germline): MDHEN, SYDVKM. The CDR3, as DNA: TGTGCCAGCGGTTGGACAGGCTACGAGCAGTACTTC. It codes for CASGWTGYEQYF.

V is TRBV4-3 and J is TRBJ1-2; 7 bases agree with TRBD1. Germline V lookup: CDR1 LGHNA, CDR2 YSLEER. V lost 0 bases to trimming and J lost 1 base; unmatched junction nucleotides: 5. This CDR3 has 16 residues. CDR3 protein: CASSQERTGLNYGYTF. CDR3 DNA sequence: TGCGCCAGCAGCCAAGAAAGGACAGGCCTTAACTATGGCTACACCTTC.

The V and J genes are TRBV2 and TRBJ2-4; 7 nucleotides agree with TRBD2. After removal of 6 bases from V and 2 bases from J, the junction contained 7 bases not matched to a gene. Germline V gives CDR1 SNHLY, CDR2 FYNNEI. This CDR3 spans 15 amino acids. The CDR3 region has the DNA TGTGCCAGCAGGGGGGGGGACGGAACCAAAAACATTCAGTACTTC. It yields the protein CASRGGDGTKNIQYF.

V is TRBV5-1 and J is TRBJ2-7; the D gene is possibly TRBD2 (7 bases). This CDR3 comprises 14 residues. Germline V gene lookup returns CDR1 SGHRS and CDR2 YFSETQ. V lost 3 bases to trimming and J lost 6 bases, with 16 bases between them. CDR3 sequence reads: CASSSRGGAFEQYF. CDR3 DNA sequence: TGCGCCAGCAGCTCCCGTGGGGGGGCCTTCGAGCAGTACTTC.

This clone appeared a few times. V and J are TRBV6-6 and TRBJ1-4; D is ambiguous. CDR3 length equals 12 residues. CDR1 MNHNY and CDR2 SVGAGI come from the germline V gene (reference sequence). Trimming took off 2 bases at V and 8 bases at J, with 6 bases between the two ends. The CDR3 is CASSYTGEKLFF. The CDR3 bases are TGTGCCAGCAGTTACACGGGAGAAAAACTGTTTTTT.

The gene calls are TRBV4-2 and TRBJ1-2, with no clear D. The V and J ends lost 0 bases and 4 bases respectively, with 12 bases between them. The germline V gene has CDR1 LGHNA and CDR2 YNFKEQ. The CDR3 extends over 15 amino acids. Here the CDR3 DNA reads TGTGCCAGCAGCCAAGATTCCGGGTCCTCCTATGGCTACACCTTC. This translates into CASSQDSGSSYGYTF.

This CDR3 reads CASSLAPDRDGYTF. The CDR3 nucleotides read TGTGCCAGCAGCTTAGCCCCGGACAGGGATGGCTACACCTTC. The V and J genes are TRBV7-2 and TRBJ1-2; 8 positions match TRBD1. CDR3 length: 14 residues. V was clipped by 0 bases and J by 6 bases; unmatched bases: 3. Per the germline V gene, CDR1 is SGHTA and CDR2 is FQGNSA.

This clone was observed a single time. This sequence joins TRBV6-5 and TRBJ2-3; 7 bases fit TRBD2. The CDR3 sequence is 15 residues long. The germline V gene encodes CDR1 MNHEY and CDR2 SVGAGI. With V trimmed by 8 bases and J by 1 base, 9 bases remained unmatched. CDR3 in amino acids: CASGASGFGTDTQYF. For the CDR3, the DNA is TGTGCCAGCGGGGCTAGCGGTTTTGGCACAGATACGCAGTATTTT.

This chain links TRBV4-2 with TRBJ1-5; D remains ambiguous. V was pared by 0 bases and J by 4 bases, with 13 bases between. Germline V gives CDR1 LGHNA, CDR2 YNFKEQ. The CDR3 is 16 amino acids. CDR3 protein: CASSQDSGEGNQPQHF. In nucleotides, the CDR3 is TGTGCCAGCAGCCAAGATAGCGGGGAGGGAAATCAGCCCCAGCATTTT.

The chain is built from TRBV30 and TRBJ2-7; D possibly corresponds to TRBD1 (6 bases). This CDR3 spans 14 amino acids. V gave up 6 bases and J gave up 5 bases, with 20 bases separating them. Germline CDR1 GTSNPN, CDR2 SVGIG (reference sequence). DNA of the CDR3: TGTGCCTGTCAATTAGGACAGATAAACCACGAGCAGTACTTC. Residues: CACQLGQINHEQYF.

V and J are TRBV29-1 and TRBJ2-7; 8 nucleotides agree with TRBD2. The germline CDR1 and CDR2 sequences are SQVTM and ANQGSEA. This CDR3 has 13 amino acids. Trimming at V came to 4 bases and at J to 4 bases, leaving 6 bases not matched to a gene. Here the CDR3 reads CSVAGGGTYEQYF. In nucleotides, the CDR3 is TGCAGCGTTGCGGGAGGGGGGACTTACGAGCAGTACTTC.